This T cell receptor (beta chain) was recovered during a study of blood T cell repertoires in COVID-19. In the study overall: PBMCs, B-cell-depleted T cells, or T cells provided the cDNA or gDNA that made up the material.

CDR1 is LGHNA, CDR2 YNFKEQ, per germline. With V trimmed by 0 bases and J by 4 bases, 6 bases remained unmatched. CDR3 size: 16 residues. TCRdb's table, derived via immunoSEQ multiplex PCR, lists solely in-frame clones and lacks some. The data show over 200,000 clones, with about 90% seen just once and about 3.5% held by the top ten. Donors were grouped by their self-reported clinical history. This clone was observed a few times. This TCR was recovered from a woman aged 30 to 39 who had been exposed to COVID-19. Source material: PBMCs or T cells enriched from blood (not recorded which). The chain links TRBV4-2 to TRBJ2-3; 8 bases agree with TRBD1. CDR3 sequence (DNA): TGTGCCAGCAGCCAAGAAGGCGGGACAGGACCAGATACGCAGTATTTT. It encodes CASSQEGGTGPDTQYF.